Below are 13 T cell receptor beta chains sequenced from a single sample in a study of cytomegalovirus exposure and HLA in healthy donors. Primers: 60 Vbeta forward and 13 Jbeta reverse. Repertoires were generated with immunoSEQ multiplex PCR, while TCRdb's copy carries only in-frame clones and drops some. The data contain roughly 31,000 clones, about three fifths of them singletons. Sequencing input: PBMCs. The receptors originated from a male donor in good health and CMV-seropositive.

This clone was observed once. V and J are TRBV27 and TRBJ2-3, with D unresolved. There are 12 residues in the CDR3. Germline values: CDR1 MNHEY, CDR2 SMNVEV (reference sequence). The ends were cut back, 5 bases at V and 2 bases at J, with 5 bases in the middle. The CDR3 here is CASSGLTDTQYF. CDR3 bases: TGTGCCAGCAGTGGGCTCACAGATACGCAGTATTTT.

CDR3 bases: TGTGCCAGTAGTATCTCCGGGATGGACAGCTCAAGGGACTATGGCTACACCTTC. Amino acids: CASSISGMDSSRDYGYTF. The chain uses TRBV19 and TRBJ1-2; TRBD1 is a possible D gene (6 bases). This CDR3 contains 18 residues. CDR1 and CDR2 from the germline V gene are LNHDA and SQIVND (reference sequence). V lost 3 bases, J lost 3 bases, and 23 bases lay in between. Supplemented by reference TRBV19 and TRBJ1-2, the full variable domain reads DGGITQSPKYLFRKEGQNVTLSCEQNLNHDAMYWYRQDPGQGLRLIYYSQIVNDFQKGDIAEGYSVSREKKESFPLTVTSAQKNPTAFYLCASSISGMDSSRDYGYTFGSGTRLTVV.

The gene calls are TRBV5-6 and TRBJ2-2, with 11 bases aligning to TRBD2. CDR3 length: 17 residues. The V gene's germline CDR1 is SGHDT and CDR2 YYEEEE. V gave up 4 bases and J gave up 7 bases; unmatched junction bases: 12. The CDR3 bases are TGTGCCAGCAGCCTCCGGACTAGCGGGTCTAGGGACGGGGAGCTGTTTTTT. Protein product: CASSLRTSGSRDGELFF.

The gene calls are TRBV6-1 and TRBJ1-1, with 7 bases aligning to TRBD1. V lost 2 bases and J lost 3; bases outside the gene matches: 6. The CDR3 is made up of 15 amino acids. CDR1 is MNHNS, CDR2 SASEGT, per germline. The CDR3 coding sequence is TGTGCCAGCAGTGAACTGGGACAGAGGTACACTGAAGCTTTCTTT. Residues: CASSELGQRYTEAFF.

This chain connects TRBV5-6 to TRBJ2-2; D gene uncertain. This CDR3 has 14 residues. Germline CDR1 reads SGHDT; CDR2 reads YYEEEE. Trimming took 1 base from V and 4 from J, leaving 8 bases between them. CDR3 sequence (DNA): TGTGCCAGCAGCTTGATCGGTGTCACCGGGGAGCTGTTTTTT. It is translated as CASSLIGVTGELFF.

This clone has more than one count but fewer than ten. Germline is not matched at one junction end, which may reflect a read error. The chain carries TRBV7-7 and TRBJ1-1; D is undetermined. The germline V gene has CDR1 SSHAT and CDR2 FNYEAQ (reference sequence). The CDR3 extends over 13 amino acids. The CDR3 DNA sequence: TGTGATAGAAGCTTTACAGTGAACACTGAAGATTTCTTT. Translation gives CDRSFTVNTEDFF.

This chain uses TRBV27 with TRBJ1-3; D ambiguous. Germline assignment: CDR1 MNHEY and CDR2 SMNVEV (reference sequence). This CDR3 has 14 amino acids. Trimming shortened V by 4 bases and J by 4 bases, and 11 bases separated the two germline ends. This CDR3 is CASSSEGLGNTIYF. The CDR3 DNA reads TGTGCCAGCAGTTCGGAGGGTTTGGGAAACACCATATATTTT.

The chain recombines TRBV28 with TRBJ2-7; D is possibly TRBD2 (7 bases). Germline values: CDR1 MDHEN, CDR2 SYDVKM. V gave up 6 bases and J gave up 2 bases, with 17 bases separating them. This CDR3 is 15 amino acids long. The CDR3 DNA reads TGTGCCAGCAGGCGCCAAGGGGGAGGGCCCTACGAGCAGTACTTC. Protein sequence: CASRRQGGGPYEQYF.

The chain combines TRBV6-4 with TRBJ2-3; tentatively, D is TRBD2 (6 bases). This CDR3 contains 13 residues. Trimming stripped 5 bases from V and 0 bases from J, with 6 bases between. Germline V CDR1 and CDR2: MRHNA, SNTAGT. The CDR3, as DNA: TGTGCCAGCAGTAGCGGGAGCACAGATACGCAGTATTTT. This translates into CASSSGSTDTQYF.

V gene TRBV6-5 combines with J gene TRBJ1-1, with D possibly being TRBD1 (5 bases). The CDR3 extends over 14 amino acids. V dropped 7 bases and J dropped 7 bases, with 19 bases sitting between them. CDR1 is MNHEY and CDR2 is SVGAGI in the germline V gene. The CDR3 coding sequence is TGTGCCAGCACCGTGACGGGGGGAGGTGATGAAGCTTTCTTT. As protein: CASTVTGGGDEAFF.

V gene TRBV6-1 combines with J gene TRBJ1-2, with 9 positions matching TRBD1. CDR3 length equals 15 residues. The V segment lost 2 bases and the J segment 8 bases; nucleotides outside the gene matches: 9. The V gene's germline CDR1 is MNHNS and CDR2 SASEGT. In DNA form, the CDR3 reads TGTGCCAGCAGTGAATTAGGGGACAGGGTCGGAGGCTACACCTTC. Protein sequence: CASSELGDRVGGYTF.

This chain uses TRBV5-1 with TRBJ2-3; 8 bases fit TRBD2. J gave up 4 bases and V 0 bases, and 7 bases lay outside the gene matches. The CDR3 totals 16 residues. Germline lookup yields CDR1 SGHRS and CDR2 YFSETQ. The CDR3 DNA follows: TGCGCCAGCAGCTTGGGGAACGGGGGGGCGGCAGATACGCAGTATTTT. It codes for CASSLGNGGAADTQYF.

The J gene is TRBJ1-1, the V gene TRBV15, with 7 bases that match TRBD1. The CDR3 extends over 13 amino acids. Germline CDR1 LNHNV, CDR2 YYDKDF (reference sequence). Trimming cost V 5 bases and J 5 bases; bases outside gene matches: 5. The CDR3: CATSEGAGTEAFF. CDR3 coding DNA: TGTGCCACCAGCGAGGGGGCAGGAACTGAAGCTTTCTTT.